The source of this T cell receptor beta chain is a study of cytomegalovirus exposure and HLA in healthy donors. Across the whole study: Among the roughly 400 genotyped donors, about 81% were placed in the Caucasian-associated ancestry cluster. Study results and limitations: Cytomegalovirus association was assigned to more than 150 TCR beta chains.

Germline CDR1 MNHEY, CDR2 SVGAGI. This CDR3 is 16 amino acids long. Note on this clone: Its antigen is currently unknown. An end of the junction does not agree with germline; a read error may underlie this.

Vbeta (60) and Jbeta (13) primers were used in the PCR. The protocol was immunoSEQ multiplex PCR, while the TCRdb copy is restricted to in-frame clones and leaves out a portion. Seen here are around 150,000 clones, around 84% observed once, and the top ten hold over 2%. Source material: PBMCs. The J gene is TRBJ2-5, the V gene TRBV6-5; 9 positions agree with TRBD2. The clonotype was recovered from a boy between 2 and 10 years old in good health and CMV-seronegative. The CDR3 region is CASSLGLAADGEIQYF. The CDR3 DNA reads as TGTGCCAGCAGTTTGGGACTAGCCGCCGATGGAGAGATCCAGTACTTC.